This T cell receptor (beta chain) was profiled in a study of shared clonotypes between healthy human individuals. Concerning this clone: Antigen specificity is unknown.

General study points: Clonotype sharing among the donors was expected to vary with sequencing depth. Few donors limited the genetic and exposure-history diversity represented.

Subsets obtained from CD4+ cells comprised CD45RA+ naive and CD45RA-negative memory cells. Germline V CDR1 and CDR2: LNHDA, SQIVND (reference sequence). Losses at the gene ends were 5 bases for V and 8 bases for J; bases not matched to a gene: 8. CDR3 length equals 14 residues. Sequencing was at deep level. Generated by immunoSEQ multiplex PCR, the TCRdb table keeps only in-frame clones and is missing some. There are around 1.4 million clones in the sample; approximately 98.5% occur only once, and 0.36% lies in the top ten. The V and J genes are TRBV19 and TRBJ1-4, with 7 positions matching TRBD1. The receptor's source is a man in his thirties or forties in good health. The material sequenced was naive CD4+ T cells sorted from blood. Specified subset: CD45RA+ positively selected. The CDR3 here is CASSAGDSREKLFF. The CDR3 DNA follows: TGTGCCAGTAGTGCCGGGGACAGTAGAGAAAAACTGTTTTTT.